One T cell receptor (beta chain) is described in this entry. Its matching antigen is unknown. Through a sample-barcoded 5' primer and a J-beta primer mix, a second PCR was run for roughly 6 to 11 cycles. Unique molecular identifiers of 12 random nucleotides labeled each cDNA. One entry per CDR3 protein results from TCRdb running MiXCR on the 5' RACE reads. Of 1.5 million to 1.9 million distinct CDR3 sequences listed, approximately 43% were seen once; the top ten hold about 3.8%. The CDR3 loop spans 19 amino acids. V dropped 0 bases and J dropped 3; count of bases not matched to a gene: 16. The germline CDR1 and CDR2 sequences are SGHDN and FVKESK. The record originates from a study of blood T cells in healthy people across ages. Points from the study as a whole: Age brought a roughly linear fall in TCR beta diversity measured per million T cells. The CMV status of each donor remained undetermined, and this could have confounded shifts in expanded clonotypes. The study found more naive CD4+ cells and higher diversity in long-lived than aged donors.

V gene TRBV14 combines with J gene TRBJ1-1; 7 bases line up with TRBD1. The TCR sequence derives from a woman in her late teens or twenties in good health. The sample was blood. The CDR3 loop reads CASSQEGSQGLRWDTEAFF. DNA of the CDR3: TGTGCCAGCAGCCAAGAGGGATCACAGGGGCTCCGGTGGGACACTGAAGCTTTCTTT.